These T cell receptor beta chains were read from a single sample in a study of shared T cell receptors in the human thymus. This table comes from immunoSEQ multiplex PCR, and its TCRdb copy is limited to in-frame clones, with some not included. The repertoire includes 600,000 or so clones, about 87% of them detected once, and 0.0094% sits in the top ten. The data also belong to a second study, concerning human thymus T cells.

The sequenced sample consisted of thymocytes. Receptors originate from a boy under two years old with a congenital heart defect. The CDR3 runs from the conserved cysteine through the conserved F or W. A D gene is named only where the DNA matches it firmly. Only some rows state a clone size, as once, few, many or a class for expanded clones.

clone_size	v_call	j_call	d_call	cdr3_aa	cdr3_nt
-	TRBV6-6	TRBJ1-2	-	CASSRGGGAWVNGYTF	TGTGCCAGCAGTCGCGGGGGGGGTGCGTGGGTAAATGGCTACACCTTC
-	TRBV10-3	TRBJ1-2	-	CAISDRGTTYGYTF	TGTGCCATCAGTGATCGAGGAACGACCTATGGCTACACCTTC
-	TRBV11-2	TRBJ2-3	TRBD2	CASSLDPGGDTQYF	TGTGCCAGCAGCTTAGATCCCGGGGGGGATACGCAGTATTTT
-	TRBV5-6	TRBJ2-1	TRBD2	CASNSQGLHFVNEQFF	TGTGCCAGCAACTCGCAGGGACTACACTTCGTGAATGAGCAGTTCTTC
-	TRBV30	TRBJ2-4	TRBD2	CAWSPKGLAGRPKNIQYF	TGTGCCTGGAGTCCTAAAGGACTAGCGGGAAGGCCCAAAAACATTCAGTACTTC
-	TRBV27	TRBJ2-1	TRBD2	CASSSLLAGGREEQFF	TGTGCCAGCAGTTCCTTACTAGCGGGAGGGCGAGAAGAGCAGTTCTTC
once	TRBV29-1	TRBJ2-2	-	CSVEATGELFF	TGCAGCGTTGAGGCCACCGGGGAGCTGTTTTTT
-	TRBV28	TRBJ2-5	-	CASRPSGEETQYF	TGTGCCAGCAGGCCCTCGGGGGAAGAGACCCAGTACTTC
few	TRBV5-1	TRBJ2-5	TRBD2	CASRTSGQETQYF	TGCGCCAGCCGGACTAGCGGCCAAGAGACCCAGTACTTC
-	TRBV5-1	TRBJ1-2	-	CASSLVDGPQGIGYTF	TGCGCCAGCAGCTTGGTCGACGGACCCCAGGGCATCGGCTACACCTTC
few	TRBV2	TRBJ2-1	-	CASSEALGGADEQFF	TGTGCCAGCAGTGAAGCTTTGGGGGGGGCAGATGAGCAGTTCTTC
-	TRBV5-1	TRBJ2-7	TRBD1	CASYGDRGTSSYEQYF	TGCGCCAGCTACGGTGACAGGGGAACTAGCTCCTACGAGCAGTACTTC
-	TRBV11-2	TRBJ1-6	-	CASSPRRYKENSPLHF	TGTGCCAGCAGCCCGCGGAGGTACAAGGAAAATTCACCCCTCCACTTT
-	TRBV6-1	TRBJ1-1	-	CASLLTRGGEAFF	TGTGCCAGCCTACTAACCCGGGGTGGTGAAGCTTTCTTT
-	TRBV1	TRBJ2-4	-	CTSSQDLASGSDIQYF	TGCACCAGCAGCCAAGATCTAGCTAGCGGGAGTGACATTCAGTACTTC
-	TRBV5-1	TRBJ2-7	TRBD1	CASSLTGWYEQYF	TGCGCCAGCAGTTTGACAGGGTGGTACGAGCAGTACTTC
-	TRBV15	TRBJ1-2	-	CATSRTQDNYGYTF	TGTGCCACCAGCAGAACTCAGGATAACTATGGCTACACCTTC
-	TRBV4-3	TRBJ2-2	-	CASSQEGPRHLSSLWELFF	TGCGCCAGCAGCCAAGAGGGGCCCCGACACCTCTCTTCACTTTGGGAGCTGTTTTTT
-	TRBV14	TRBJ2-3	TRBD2	CASSHHRTGTSGGDRDTQYF	TGTGCCAGCAGCCATCATCGGACCGGGACTAGCGGGGGGGATAGAGATACGCAGTATTTT
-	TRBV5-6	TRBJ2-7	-	CASSLQRTYEQYF	TGTGCCAGCAGCTTGCAGCGGACCTACGAGCAGTACTTC
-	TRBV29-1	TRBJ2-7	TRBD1	CSANVPGQTTYEQYF	TGCAGCGCCAACGTCCCGGGACAGACAACCTACGAGCAGTACTTC
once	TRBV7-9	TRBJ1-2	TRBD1	CASSSGDREHYGYTF	TGTGCCAGCAGCTCGGGGGACAGGGAGCACTATGGCTACACCTTC
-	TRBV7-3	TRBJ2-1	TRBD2	CASSLKRTSGGNHNEQFF	TGTGCCAGCAGCTTAAAGAGGACTAGCGGGGGGAATCACAATGAGCAGTTCTTC
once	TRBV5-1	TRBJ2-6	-	CASSLRTRATEGAGANVLTF	TGCGCCAGCAGCTTGAGGACCCGGGCCACGGAGGGCGCTGGGGCCAACGTCCTGACTTTC
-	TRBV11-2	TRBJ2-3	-	CASSARRSSSTDTQYF	TGTGCCAGCAGCGCGAGGAGGTCTTCTAGCACAGATACGCAGTATTTT
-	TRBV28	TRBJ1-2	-	CASSTAGGNLLINYGYTF	TGTGCCAGCAGTACCGCCGGGGGGAATTTACTAATTAACTATGGCTACACCTTC
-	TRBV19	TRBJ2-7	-	CASSGLPSGEQYF	TGTGCCAGCTCAGGACTTCCCTCGGGAGAGCAGTACTTC
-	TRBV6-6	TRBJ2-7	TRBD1	CASTSTGGYEQYF	TGTGCCAGCACTTCCACAGGGGGTTACGAGCAGTACTTC
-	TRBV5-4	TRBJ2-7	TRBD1	CASSLRGQGARTLAEQYF	TGTGCCAGCAGCTTGAGGGGACAGGGGGCGCGGACCCTCGCCGAGCAGTACTTC
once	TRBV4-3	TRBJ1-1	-	CASSLHWGRGTEAFF	TGCGCCAGCAGCCTTCATTGGGGCCGAGGCACTGAAGCTTTCTTT
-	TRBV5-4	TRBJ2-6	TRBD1	CASSWKGQKISSGANVLTF	TGTGCCAGCAGCTGGAAGGGACAGAAAATAAGCTCTGGGGCCAACGTCCTGACTTTC
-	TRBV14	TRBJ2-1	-	CASSQPWYGNEQFF	TGTGCCAGCAGCCAACCCTGGTACGGCAATGAGCAGTTCTTC
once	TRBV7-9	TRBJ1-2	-	CASSPIGSEVYGYTF	TGTGCCAGCAGTCCGATTGGGAGCGAAGTCTATGGCTACACCTTC
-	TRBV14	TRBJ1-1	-	CASSYRHTEAFF	TGTGCCAGCAGTTACAGGCACACTGAAGCTTTCTTT
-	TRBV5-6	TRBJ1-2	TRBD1	CASSLGTGNYGYTF	TGTGCCAGCAGCTTGGGGACAGGGAACTATGGCTACACCTTC
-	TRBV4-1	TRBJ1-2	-	CASSQDPQAGYGYTF	TGCGCCAGCAGCCAAGACCCCCAGGCTGGCTATGGCTACACCTTC
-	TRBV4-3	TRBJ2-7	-	CASSQGTEVPSYEQYF	TGCGCCAGCAGCCAAGGAACTGAGGTACCCTCCTACGAGCAGTACTTC
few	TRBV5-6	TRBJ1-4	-	CASSHLDKPKSTNEKLFF	TGTGCCAGCAGCCACCTGGACAAGCCGAAGTCAACTAATGAAAAACTGTTTTTT
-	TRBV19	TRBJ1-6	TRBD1	CASKRGQGDSPLHF	TGTGCCAGTAAGCGGGGGCAGGGGGATTCACCCCTCCACTTT
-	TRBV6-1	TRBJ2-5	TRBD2	CASSGRSGAQETQYF	TGTGCCAGCAGTGGGAGAAGCGGGGCACAAGAGACCCAGTACTTC
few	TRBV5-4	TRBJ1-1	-	CASSRRSGHDLRSNTEAFF	TGTGCCAGCAGCCGCCGGTCGGGACACGACCTTCGCTCAAACACTGAAGCTTTCTTT
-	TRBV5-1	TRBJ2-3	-	CASGGRDRDTQYF	TGCGCCAGCGGGGGGAGAGATAGAGATACGCAGTATTTT
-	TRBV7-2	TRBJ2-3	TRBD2	CASSPPTSGGRADTQYF	TGTGCCAGCAGCCCCCCAACTAGCGGGGGGAGGGCAGATACGCAGTATTTT
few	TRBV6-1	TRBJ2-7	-	CASSGSQTNSYEQYF	TGTGCCAGCAGTGGTTCACAGACCAACTCCTACGAGCAGTACTTC
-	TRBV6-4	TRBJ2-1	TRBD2	CASSDQSGGAGYNEQFF	TGTGCCAGCAGTGATCAGAGCGGGGGGGCCGGCTACAATGAGCAGTTCTTC
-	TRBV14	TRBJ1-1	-	CASSPDRGKTEAFF	TGTGCCAGCAGCCCTGATCGGGGGAAGACTGAAGCTTTCTTT